This T cell receptor beta chain was sequenced in a study of T cell repertoires in cytomegalovirus infection. Background on the study: Public TCR beta signatures were indicative of both CMV infection and a matching HLA type.

TCRdb re-analysed the reads in MiXCR, keeping a single row per CDR3 protein. The sample records approximately 1,000,000 distinct CDR3 sequences, around 30% being singletons. This clonotype was picked up a small number of times. Its antigen is undetermined. Losses at the gene ends were 5 bases for V and 10 bases for J; bases not matched to a gene: 11. In germline, CDR1 is MDHEN, CDR2 SYDVKM. The CDR3 sequence is 15 residues long. This sequence joins TRBV28 and TRBJ2-5, with TRBD2 matching over 12 bases. The sequence was collected from a human donor in good health (CMV status not recorded). Some clones in this sample may be carry-over from other donors' samples. This sample comprised cultured CD8+ T cells from PBMCs, obtained from culture after CMV antigen stimulation. CDR3 residues: CASSPQGLAGGGQYF. CDR3 sequence (DNA): TGTGCCAGCAGTCCCCAGGGACTAGCGGGCGGTGGCCAGTACTTC.